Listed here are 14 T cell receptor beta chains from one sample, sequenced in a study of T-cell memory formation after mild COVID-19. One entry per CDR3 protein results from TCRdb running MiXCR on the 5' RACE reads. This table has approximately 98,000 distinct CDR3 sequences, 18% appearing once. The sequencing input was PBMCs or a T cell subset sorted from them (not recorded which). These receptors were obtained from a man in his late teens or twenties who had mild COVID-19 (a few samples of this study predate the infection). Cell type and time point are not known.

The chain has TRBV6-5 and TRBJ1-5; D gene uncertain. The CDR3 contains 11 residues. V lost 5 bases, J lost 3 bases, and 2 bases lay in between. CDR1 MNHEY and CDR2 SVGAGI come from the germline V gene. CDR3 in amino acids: CASSHNQPQHF. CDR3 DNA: TGTGCCAGCAGTCACAATCAGCCCCAGCATTTT.

The CDR3 here is CASGEGNYGYTF. The CDR3 DNA is TGTGCCAGCGGGGAAGGGAACTATGGCTACACCTTC. This chain connects TRBV28 to TRBJ1-2; D gene unclear. Between the trimmed V and J ends, which lost 8 bases and 2 bases, there was a span of 9 bases. CDR3 length equals 12 residues. The V gene's germline CDR1 is MDHEN and CDR2 SYDVKM.

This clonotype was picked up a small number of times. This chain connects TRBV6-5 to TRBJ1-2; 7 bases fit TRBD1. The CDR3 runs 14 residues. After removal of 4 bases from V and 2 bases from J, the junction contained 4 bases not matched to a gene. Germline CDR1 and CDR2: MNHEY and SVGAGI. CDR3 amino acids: CASSWGDRNYGYTF. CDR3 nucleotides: TGTGCCAGCAGTTGGGGGGACAGAAACTATGGCTACACCTTC.

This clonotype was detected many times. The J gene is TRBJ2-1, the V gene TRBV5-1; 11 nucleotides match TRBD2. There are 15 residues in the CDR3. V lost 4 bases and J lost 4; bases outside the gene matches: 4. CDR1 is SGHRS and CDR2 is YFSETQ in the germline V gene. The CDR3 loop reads CASSVGLADYNEQFF. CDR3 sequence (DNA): TGCGCCAGCAGCGTGGGACTAGCGGATTACAATGAGCAGTTCTTC.

The CDR3 sequence is CASSLSGQGAGEQYV. The CDR3, as DNA: TGCGCCAGCAGCTTGTCAGGACAGGGGGCTGGGGAGCAGTACGTC. J is TRBJ2-7 and V is TRBV5-1; TRBD1 agrees at 11 bases. Losses at the gene ends were 1 base for V and 7 bases for J; bases not matched to a gene: 7. Germline V gene data show CDR1 as SGHRS and CDR2 as YFSETQ. The length of the CDR3 is 15 residues.

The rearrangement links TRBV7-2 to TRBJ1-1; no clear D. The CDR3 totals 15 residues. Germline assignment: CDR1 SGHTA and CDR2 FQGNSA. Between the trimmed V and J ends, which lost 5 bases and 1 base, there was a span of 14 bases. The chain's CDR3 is CASSPVSRRNTEAFF. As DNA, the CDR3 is TGTGCCAGCAGCCCGGTATCACGAAGGAACACTGAAGCTTTCTTT.

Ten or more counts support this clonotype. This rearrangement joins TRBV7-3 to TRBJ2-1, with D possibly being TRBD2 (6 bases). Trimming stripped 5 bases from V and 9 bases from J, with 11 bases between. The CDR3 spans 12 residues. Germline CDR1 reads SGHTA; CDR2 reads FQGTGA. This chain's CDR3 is CASSRMGGEQFF. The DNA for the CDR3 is TGTGCCAGCAGCCGGATGGGGGGTGAGCAGTTCTTC.

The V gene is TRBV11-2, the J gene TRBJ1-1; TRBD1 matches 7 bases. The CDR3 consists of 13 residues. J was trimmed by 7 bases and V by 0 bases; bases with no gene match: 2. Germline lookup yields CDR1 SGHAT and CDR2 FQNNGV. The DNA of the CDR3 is TGTGCCAGCAGCTTAGATCAGGGGGGTGAAGCTTTCTTT. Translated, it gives CASSLDQGGEAFF.

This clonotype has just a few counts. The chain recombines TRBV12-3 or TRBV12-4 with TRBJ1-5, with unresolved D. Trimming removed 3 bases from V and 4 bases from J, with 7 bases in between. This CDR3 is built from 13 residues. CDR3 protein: CASSFSANQPQHF. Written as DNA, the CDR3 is TGTGCCAGCAGTTTTAGCGCGAATCAGCCCCAGCATTTT.

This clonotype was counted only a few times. CDR3 sequence reads: CASSQVQGSNYEQYF. The CDR3 bases are TGTGCCAGCAGCCAAGTTCAGGGGTCAAACTACGAGCAGTACTTC. This chain uses TRBV4-2 with TRBJ2-7, with TRBD1 as a possible D gene (6 bases). The CDR3 length is 15 residues. Between the trimmed V and J ends, which lost 1 base and 3 bases, there was a span of 13 bases. In germline, CDR1 is LGHNA, CDR2 YNFKEQ.

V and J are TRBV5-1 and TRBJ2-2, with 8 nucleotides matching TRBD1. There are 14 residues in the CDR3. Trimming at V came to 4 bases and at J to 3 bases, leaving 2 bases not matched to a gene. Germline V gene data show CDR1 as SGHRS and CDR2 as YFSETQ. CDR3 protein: CASSIQGDTGELFF. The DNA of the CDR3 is TGCGCCAGCAGCATACAGGGGGACACCGGGGAGCTGTTTTTT.

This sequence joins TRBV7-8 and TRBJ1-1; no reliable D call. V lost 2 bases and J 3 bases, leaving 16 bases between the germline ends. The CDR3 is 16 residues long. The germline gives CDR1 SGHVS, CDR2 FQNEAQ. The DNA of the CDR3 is TGTGCCAGCAGCTTAACGCGTCTACCGAGGGACACTGAAGCTTTCTTT. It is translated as CASSLTRLPRDTEAFF. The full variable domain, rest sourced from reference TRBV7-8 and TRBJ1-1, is GAGVSQSPRYKVAKRGQDVALRCDPISGHVSLFWYQQALGQGPEFLTYFQNEAQLDKSGLPSDRFFAERPEGSVSTLKIQRTQQEDSAVYLCASSLTRLPRDTEAFFGQGTRLTVV.

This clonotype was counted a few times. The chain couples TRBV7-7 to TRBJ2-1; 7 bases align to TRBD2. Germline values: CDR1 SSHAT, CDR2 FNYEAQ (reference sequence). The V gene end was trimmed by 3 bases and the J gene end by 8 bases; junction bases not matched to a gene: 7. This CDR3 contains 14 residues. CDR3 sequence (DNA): TGTGCCAGCAGCTTGCGACTAGCTGCCGATGAGCAGTTCTTC. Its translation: CASSLRLAADEQFF.

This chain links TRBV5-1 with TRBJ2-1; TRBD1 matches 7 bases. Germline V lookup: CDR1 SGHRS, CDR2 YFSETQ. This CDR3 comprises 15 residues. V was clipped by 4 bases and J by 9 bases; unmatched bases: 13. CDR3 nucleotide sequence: TGCGCCAGCAGCCCGGCCGGTGCAGGGGGAGCTGAGCAGTTCTTC. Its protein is CASSPAGAGGAEQFF.